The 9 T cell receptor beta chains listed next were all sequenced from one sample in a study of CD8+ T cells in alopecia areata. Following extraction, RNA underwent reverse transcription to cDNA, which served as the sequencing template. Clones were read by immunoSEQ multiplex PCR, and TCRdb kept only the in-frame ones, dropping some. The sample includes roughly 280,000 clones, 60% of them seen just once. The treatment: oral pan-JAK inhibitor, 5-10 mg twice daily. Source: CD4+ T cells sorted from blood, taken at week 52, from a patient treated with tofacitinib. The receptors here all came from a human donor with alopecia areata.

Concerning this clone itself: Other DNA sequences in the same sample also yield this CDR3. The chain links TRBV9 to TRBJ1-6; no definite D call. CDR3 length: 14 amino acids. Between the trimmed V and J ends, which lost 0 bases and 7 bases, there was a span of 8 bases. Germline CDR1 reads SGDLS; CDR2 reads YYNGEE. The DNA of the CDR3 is TGTGCCAGCAGCGTAGGGTCCGGAAATTCACCCCTCCACTTT. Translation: CASSVGSGNSPLHF.

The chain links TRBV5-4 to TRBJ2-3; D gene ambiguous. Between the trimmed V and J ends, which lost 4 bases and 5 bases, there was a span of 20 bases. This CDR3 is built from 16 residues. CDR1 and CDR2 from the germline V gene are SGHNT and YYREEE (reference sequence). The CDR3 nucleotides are TGTGCCAGCAGCGGGGTCCGGTCCTCCTCCCGAGATACGCAGTATTTT. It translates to CASSGVRSSSRDTQYF.

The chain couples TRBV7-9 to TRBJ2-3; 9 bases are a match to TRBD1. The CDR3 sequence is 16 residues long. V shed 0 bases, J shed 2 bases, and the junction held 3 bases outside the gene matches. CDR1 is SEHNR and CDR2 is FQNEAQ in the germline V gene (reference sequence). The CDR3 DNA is TGTGCCAGCAGCTTAGCCCGGACAGGGGTCACAGATACGCAGTATTTT. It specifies CASSLARTGVTDTQYF. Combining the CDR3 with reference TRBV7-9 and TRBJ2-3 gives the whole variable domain DTGVSQNPRHKITKRGQNVTFRCDPISEHNRLYWYRQTLGQGPEFLTYFQNEAQLEKSRLLSDRFSAERPKGSFSTLEIQRTEQGDSAMYLCASSLARTGVTDTQYFGPGTRLTVL.

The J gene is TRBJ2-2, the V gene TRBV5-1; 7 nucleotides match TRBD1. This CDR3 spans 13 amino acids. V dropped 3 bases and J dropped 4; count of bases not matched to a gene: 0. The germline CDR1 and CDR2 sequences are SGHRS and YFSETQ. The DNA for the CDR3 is TGCGCCAGCAGCTGGGACAGCACCGGGGAGCTGTTTTTT. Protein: CASSWDSTGELFF.

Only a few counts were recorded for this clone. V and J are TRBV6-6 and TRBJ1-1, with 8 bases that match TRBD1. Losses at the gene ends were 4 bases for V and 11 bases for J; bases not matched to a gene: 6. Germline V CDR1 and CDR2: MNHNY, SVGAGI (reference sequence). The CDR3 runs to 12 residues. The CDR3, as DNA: TGTGCCAGCAGTTCAGGACAGGGTACGGCTTTCTTT. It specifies CASSSGQGTAFF.

For the CDR3, the DNA is TGCAGCGTCGCAACAACTAGCGGGGGCACAGATACGCAGTATTTT. This sequence encodes CSVATTSGGTDTQYF. The V gene is TRBV29-1, the J gene TRBJ2-3, with 10 positions matching TRBD2. Germline CDR1 SQVTM, CDR2 ANQGSEA. V trimming: 6 bases; J trimming: 1 base; junction bases outside the gene matches: 7. This CDR3 contains 15 residues.

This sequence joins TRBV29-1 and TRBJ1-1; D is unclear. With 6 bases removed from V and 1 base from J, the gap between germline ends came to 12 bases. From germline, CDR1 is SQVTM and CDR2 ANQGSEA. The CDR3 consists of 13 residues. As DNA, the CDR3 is TGCAGCGTCGAAAGACTGACGAACACTGAAGCTTTCTTT. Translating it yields CSVERLTNTEAFF.

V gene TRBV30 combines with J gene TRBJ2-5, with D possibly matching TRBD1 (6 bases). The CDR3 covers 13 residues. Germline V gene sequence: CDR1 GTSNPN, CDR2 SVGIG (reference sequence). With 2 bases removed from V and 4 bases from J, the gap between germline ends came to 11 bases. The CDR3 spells CAWSPGQPETQYF. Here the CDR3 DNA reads TGTGCCTGGAGTCCTGGACAGCCAGAGACCCAGTACTTC.

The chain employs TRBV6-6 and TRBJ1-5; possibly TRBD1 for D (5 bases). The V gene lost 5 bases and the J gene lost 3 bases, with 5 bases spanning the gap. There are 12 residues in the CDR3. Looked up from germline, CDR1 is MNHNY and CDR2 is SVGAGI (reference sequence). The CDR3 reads CASSGANQPQHF. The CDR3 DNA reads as TGTGCCAGCAGTGGGGCCAATCAGCCCCAGCATTTT.